The rows below give T cell receptor beta chains drawn from one sample of a study of blood T cell repertoires in COVID-19. Data came from immunoSEQ multiplex PCR; TCRdb stores just in-frame clones and leaves some out. Here the sample spans 75,000 to 95,000 clones, 70% to 90% being singletons. Sample: peripheral blood. The receptors come from a woman of 80 years or more with acute or convalescent COVID-19. CDR3s include the opening cysteine and the closing phenylalanine or tryptophan. Each record gives: clone size, D gene, J gene, V gene, CDR3 protein, CDR3 DNA. The D gene is left open where the match is weak. Clone sizes are given selectively: once, few, many, or a class where the clone is expanded.

>.|TRBD1|TRBJ2-5|TRBV12-3/TRBV12-4
CASRAGTGPTQYF
TGTGCCAGCAGGGCGGGGACAGGACCGACCCAGTACTTC
>.|.|TRBJ1-3|TRBV9
CASSVAIGASSGNTIYF
TGTGCCAGCAGCGTAGCGATAGGGGCAAGCTCTGGAAACACCATATATTTT
>few|.|TRBJ2-2|TRBV21-1
CASSKALFRGRLTGELFF
TGTGCCAGCAGCAAAGCCTTATTCAGGGGGCGCTTGACCGGGGAGCTGTTTTTT
>once|TRBD1|TRBJ2-7|TRBV19
CASSIGDSYEQYF
TGTGCCAGTAGTATAGGGGACAGCTACGAGCAGTACTTC
>.|TRBD1|TRBJ1-1|TRBV18
CASSPRGTAGKRSEAFF
TGTGCCAGCTCACCTAGAGGGACAGCTGGGAAGCGGAGTGAAGCTTTCTTT
>.|TRBD2|TRBJ2-1|TRBV11-2
CASSLASSGRVGLWEQFF
TGTGCCAGCAGCTTAGCATCGAGCGGGAGGGTTGGGCTCTGGGAGCAGTTCTTC
>.|TRBD2|TRBJ2-7|TRBV27
CASSLSGAGAYEQYF
TGTGCCAGCAGTTTATCCGGGGCGGGGGCCTACGAGCAGTACTTC
>.|.|TRBJ1-2|TRBV5-6
CASSPGGGNYGYTF
TGTGCCAGCAGCCCGGGGGGAGGAAACTATGGCTACACCTTC
>once|.|TRBJ1-1|TRBV6-2/TRBV6-3
CASSYVMGSAGVNTEAFF
TGTGCCAGCAGTTACGTGATGGGGTCGGCAGGGGTGAACACTGAAGCTTTCTTT
>.|.|TRBJ1-2|TRBV7-8
CASSLARRQGFGYTF
TGTGCCAGCAGCTTAGCGAGGAGGCAGGGGTTCGGCTACACCTTC
>.|.|TRBJ1-5|TRBV24-1
CATRKGGQEQPQHF
TGTGCCACCAGGAAGGGGGGGCAGGAACAGCCCCAGCATTTT
>.|TRBD2|TRBJ2-1|TRBV5-6
CASSFLASGRFNEQFF
TGTGCCAGCAGCTTTCTTGCTAGCGGGAGGTTCAATGAGCAGTTCTTC
>.|.|TRBJ1-2|TRBV6-2/TRBV6-3
CASSYSAESGYGYTF
TGTGCCAGCAGTTACTCGGCCGAATCGGGCTATGGCTACACCTTC
>.|.|TRBJ1-6|TRBV18
CASSPVAQLNSPLHF
TGTGCCAGCTCACCAGTGGCACAGCTTAATTCACCCCTCCACTTT
>.|.|TRBJ1-1|TRBV7-8
CASSQQVGWNTEAFF
TGTGCCAGCAGCCAACAGGTTGGGTGGAACACTGAAGCTTTCTTT
>.|.|TRBJ2-5|TRBV5-1
CASSLAAGLQETQYF
TGCGCCAGCAGCTTGGCCGCGGGATTGCAAGAGACCCAGTACTTC
>.|.|TRBJ2-7|TRBV30
CAWSPGAGNYEQYF
TGTGCCTGGAGTCCAGGGGCCGGGAACTACGAGCAGTACTTC
>.|.|TRBJ2-2|TRBV7-6
CASSLALSGRELFF
TGTGCCAGCAGCTTAGCCCTTTCAGGGAGGGAGCTGTTTTTT
>.|TRBD2|TRBJ2-7|TRBV19
CASSVSGSVYEQYF
TGTGCCAGTAGTGTTAGCGGGAGTGTCTACGAGCAGTACTTC
>.|.|TRBJ2-1|TRBV3-1/TRBV3-2
CASSQEEGWNEQFF
TGTGCCAGCAGCCAAGAGGAGGGTTGGAATGAGCAGTTCTTC
>once|TRBD1|TRBJ2-5|TRBV30
CAWGLQGAGETQYF
TGTGCCTGGGGCTTGCAGGGGGCCGGGGAGACCCAGTACTTC
>few|.|TRBJ1-1|TRBV2
CASRAGSIGGPSNTEAFF
TGTGCCAGCAGGGCCGGATCAATTGGAGGACCCTCGAACACTGAAGCTTTCTTT
>.|.|TRBJ2-5|TRBV11-3
CASSLQGSGQETQYF
TGTGCCAGCAGCTTACAGGGTTCTGGCCAAGAGACCCAGTACTTC
>.|TRBD1|TRBJ2-7|TRBV10-3
CAISESDRGGGYEQYF
TGTGCCATCAGTGAGTCGGACAGGGGAGGGGGCTACGAGCAGTACTTC
>once|.|TRBJ2-7|TRBV7-2
CASSPRGVPGNYEQYF
TGTGCCAGCAGCCCCCGTGGAGTCCCCGGGAACTACGAGCAGTACTTC
>.|.|TRBJ1-1|TRBV28
CASTDPAVGAFF
TGTGCCAGCACTGACCCGGCAGTGGGAGCCTTCTTT
>.|TRBD2|TRBJ2-1|TRBV27
CASTPGLAGGEQFF
TGTGCCAGCACCCCGGGACTAGCGGGAGGGGAGCAGTTCTTC
>few|.|TRBJ2-7|TRBV7-3
CASSPRQGPSYEQYF
TGTGCCAGCAGCCCCCGGCAGGGCCCCTCCTACGAGCAGTACTTC
>.|.|TRBJ2-3|TRBV7-2
CASSLDFQDTQYF
TGTGCCAGCAGCTTAGATTTCCAAGATACGCAGTATTTT
>.|.|TRBJ2-7|TRBV5-1
CASSLGGRSGKYEQYF
TGCGCCAGCAGCTTGGGTGGGCGGAGCGGAAAGTACGAGCAGTACTTC
>.|TRBD2|TRBJ2-1|TRBV24-1
CATTSSGSVEGSYNEQFF
TGTGCCACCACGTCTAGCGGGAGTGTGGAGGGCTCATACAATGAGCAGTTCTTC
>.|TRBD1|TRBJ1-6|TRBV3-1/TRBV3-2
CASSHGQGGSPLHF
TGTGCCAGCAGCCACGGACAGGGAGGATCACCCCTCCACTTT
>.|TRBD1|TRBJ2-2|TRBV24-1
CATSDLSGGNTGELFF
TGTGCCACCAGTGATTTATCAGGGGGGAACACCGGGGAGCTGTTTTTT
>.|.|TRBJ1-1|TRBV3-1/TRBV3-2
CASSQAVNTEAFF
TGTGCCAGCAGCCAGGCCGTGAACACTGAAGCTTTCTTT
>.|TRBD1|TRBJ1-2|TRBV19
CASSSPGQGLNYGYTF
TGTGCCAGTAGTTCCCCGGGACAGGGACTTAACTATGGCTACACCTTC
>.|TRBD1|TRBJ1-2|TRBV6-5
CASSYYKTGGSYTF
TGTGCCAGCAGTTACTACAAGACAGGGGGCAGCTACACCTTC
>.|.|TRBJ1-2|TRBV27
CASSFWGQDGYTF
TGTGCCAGCAGTTTCTGGGGCCAGGATGGCTACACCTTC
>once|.|TRBJ1-6|TRBV10-3
CAISAGDNSPLHF
TGTGCCATCAGTGCGGGGGATAATTCACCCCTCCACTTT
>.|TRBD1|TRBJ2-7|TRBV6-6
CASSLDRGRYEQYF
TGTGCCAGCAGTCTGGACAGGGGTCGCTACGAGCAGTACTTC
>.|TRBD2|TRBJ2-5|TRBV19
CASSINGGETQYF
TGTGCCAGTAGTATAAACGGGGGGGAGACCCAGTACTTC
>.|.|TRBJ1-1|TRBV4-1
CASARFLSTEAFF
TGCGCCAGCGCCCGGTTCCTAAGCACTGAAGCTTTCTTT
>few|TRBD1|TRBJ2-7|TRBV6-5
CASSSSEGAWAYEQYF
TGTGCCAGCAGTTCATCCGAGGGGGCTTGGGCATACGAGCAGTACTTC
>.|TRBD2|TRBJ2-3|TRBV19
CASNPGLAAADTQYF
TGTGCCAGTAATCCGGGACTAGCGGCGGCAGATACGCAGTATTTT